This T cell receptor (beta chain) was captured in a study of blood T cell repertoires in COVID-19. Background on the study: Acute-phase and convalescent COVID-19 samples originated in the United States, Italy and Spain.

Deletions cut 5 bases from V and 7 bases from J, with 14 bases between. The CDR3 has 13 amino acids. The V gene's germline CDR1 is MDHEN and CDR2 SYDVKM. Profiled with immunoSEQ multiplex PCR; TCRdb holds only in-frame clones, not every one. The repertoire holds over 30,000 clones, with approximately 82% as singletons. The chain carries TRBV28 and TRBJ1-2; no firm D call. What was sequenced was peripheral blood. The clonotype originates from an older man with active or convalescent COVID-19. The CDR3 DNA sequence: TGTGCCAGCAGTCAAACCTATGGTGCTGGCTACACCTTC. Encoded protein: CASSQTYGAGYTF.